Shown below are 21 T cell receptor beta chains from a single sample sequenced in a study of CD8+CD57+ T cells in acquired aplastic anemia. CD8+CD57+ cell expansion had been shown by flow cytometry in patients chosen for sequencing. Profiling of TCR beta VDJ combinations and CDR3 sequences used genomic DNA as template. One entry per CDR3 protein, called by TCRdb with MiXCR from the reads. The table has 150,000 to 180,000 distinct CDR3 sequences, roughly 49% seen once. Input material: sorted CD4+, CD8+, or CD8+CD57+ T cells (not recorded which) from PBMCs. All receptors come from a human donor with aplastic anemia.

This clonotype was counted at least ten times. The chain uses TRBV5-1 and TRBJ2-7; no clear D. V dropped 4 bases and J dropped 1 base, with 12 bases sitting between them. Germline V gives CDR1 SGHRS, CDR2 YFSETQ. The CDR3 extends over 14 amino acids. The CDR3 reads CASSQPGRSYEQYF. CDR3 in DNA: TGCGCCAGCAGCCAGCCCGGACGGTCCTACGAGCAGTACTTC.

The chain joins TRBV24-1 to TRBJ1-1; 9 bases map to TRBD1. Losses at the gene ends were 4 bases for V and 4 bases for J; bases not matched to a gene: 9. This CDR3 is 16 amino acids long. Germline CDR1 and CDR2: KGHDR and SFDVKD. CDR3 nucleotides: TGTGCCACCAGTGAAGGGCTCCGGGACAGGGTCACTGAAGCTTTCTTT. It codes for CATSEGLRDRVTEAFF.

Of note for this clonotype: This may be a read error, as it is one base from a much larger clone. The genes are TRBV6-5 and TRBJ1-1; 8 bases match TRBD1. In germline, CDR1 is MNHEY, CDR2 SVGAGI. The CDR3 runs to 14 residues. The CDR3 DNA reads as TGTGCCAGCAGTTACTGGACAGGGAACACTAAAGCTTTCTTT. Protein sequence: CASSYWTGNTKAFF.

On this clonotype itself: The junction departs from the called germline gene at one end, perhaps through a read error. The genes are TRBV29-1 and TRBJ1-3; D not resolved. CDR1 and CDR2 from the germline V gene are SQVTM and ANQGSEA. CDR3 length: 11 residues. Written as DNA, the CDR3 is TGCCGCGTTGAGTTTGGAAACACCATATATTTT. This sequence encodes CRVEFGNTIYF.

This clonotype was seen many times. The rearrangement joins TRBV5-1 to TRBJ2-2, with 7 bases identical to TRBD1. This CDR3 is built from 15 residues. After removal of 9 bases from V and 3 bases from J, the junction contained 11 bases not matched to a gene. Germline CDR1 reads SGHRS; CDR2 reads YFSETQ. The CDR3 reads CATPKTGTDTGELFF. The CDR3 DNA sequence: TGCGCCACCCCTAAGACAGGGACGGACACCGGGGAGCTGTTTTTT. Using reference TRBV5-1 and TRBJ2-2 for the parts outside the CDR3, the full variable domain is KAGVTQTPRYLIKTRGQQVTLSCSPISGHRSVSWYQQTPGQGLQFLFEYFSETQRNKGNFPGRFSGRQFSNSRSEMNVSTLELGDSALYLCATPKTGTDTGELFFGEGSRLTVL.

The chain is built from TRBV13 and TRBJ2-1; weak D call: TRBD1 (6 bases). The CDR3 is 15 residues long. CDR1 and CDR2 (germline): PRHDT, FYEKMQ (reference sequence). Trimming cost V 1 base and J 9 bases, with 16 bases left between them. The CDR3 DNA reads TGTGCCAGCAGCTTAGAAGGTGAGGGGGAAACTGAGCAGTTCTTC. Translated, it gives CASSLEGEGETEQFF. Full variable domain (remainder filled in from reference TRBV13 and TRBJ2-1): AAGVIQSPRHLIKEKRETATLKCYPIPRHDTVYWYQQGPGQDPQFLISFYEKMQSDKGSIPDRFSAQQFSDYHSELNMSSLELGDSALYFCASSLEGEGETEQFFGPGTRLTVL.

At least ten counts were recorded for this clonotype. The J gene is TRBJ2-2, the V gene TRBV15, with D maybe TRBD1 (7 bases). The ends were cut back, 6 bases at V and 3 bases at J, with 14 bases in the middle. The CDR3 has 15 residues. Germline-derived CDR1 and CDR2 are LNHNV and YYDKDF (reference sequence). CDR3 sequence: CATRLGGTDTGELFF. The CDR3 coding sequence is TGTGCCACCAGGTTGGGCGGGACAGACACCGGGGAGCTGTTTTTT.

This clonotype was counted ten times or more. This chain connects TRBV25-1 to TRBJ2-7; D is unresolved. The length of the CDR3 is 10 residues. Germline assignment: CDR1 MGHDK and CDR2 SYGVNS. The V and J ends lost 6 bases and 6 bases respectively, with 6 bases between them. The CDR3 DNA sequence: TGTGCCAGCAGCCAACTCGAGCAGTACTTC. This translates into CASSQLEQYF.

This chain joins TRBV25-1 and TRBJ1-3; D remains unclear. This CDR3 has 14 residues. CDR1 is MGHDK, CDR2 SYGVNS, per germline. Trimming took off 3 bases at V and 7 bases at J, with 13 bases between the two ends. The CDR3 region has the DNA TGTGCCAGCAGTGATTTCGGCGGTGGGAACACCATATATTTT. It codes for CASSDFGGGNTIYF.

Comment on this clonotype: One end of the junction varies from germline; a read error may be responsible. The genes are TRBV29-1 and TRBJ2-1; D ambiguous. The CDR3 has 13 amino acids. Per germline, CDR1 SQVTM and CDR2 ANQGSEA. CDR3: CASTFTGYNEQFF. The CDR3 bases are TGTGCCAGCACCTTCACCGGGTACAATGAGCAGTTCTTC.

The V call is TRBV5-6, the J call TRBJ2-2, with TRBD2 as a possible D gene (6 bases). CDR1 SGHDT and CDR2 YYEEEE come from the germline V gene. This CDR3 comprises 15 residues. V lost 1 base and J 5 bases, leaving 12 bases between the germline ends. The CDR3 protein is CASSLRVRGTGELFF. CDR3 nucleotides: TGTGCCAGCAGCTTGCGGGTCCGGGGGACCGGGGAGCTGTTTTTT.

The V call is TRBV19, the J call TRBJ2-1; TRBD1 might be the D (5 bases). The CDR3 is made up of 13 amino acids. Looked up from germline, CDR1 is LNHDA and CDR2 is SQIVND (reference sequence). V shed 1 base and J shed 4 bases, with 5 bases lying between them. The CDR3 region is CASSIAGYNEQFF. CDR3 DNA sequence: TGTGCCAGTAGTATAGCAGGGTACAATGAGCAGTTCTTC.

This sequence joins TRBV19 and TRBJ1-1; D is undetermined. Trimming pared 9 bases from V and 0 bases from J, leaving 17 bases between. CDR1 and CDR2 (germline): LNHDA, SQIVND (reference sequence). The CDR3 spans 15 residues. CDR3 sequence (DNA): TGTGCCAGCAGAAGCCAGGTGCTGATGAACACTGAAGCTTTCTTT. This sequence encodes CASRSQVLMNTEAFF.

This clonotype was observed a single time. The rearrangement links TRBV7-2 to TRBJ1-5; no clear D gene. In germline, CDR1 is SGHTA, CDR2 FQGNSA. V gave up 1 base and J gave up 4 bases, with 8 bases separating them. This CDR3 is 14 amino acids long. This chain's CDR3 is CASSLGSANQPQHF. The CDR3 nucleotides read TGTGCCAGCAGCTTAGGATCAGCTAATCAGCCCCAGCATTTT.

The rearrangement uses TRBV9 and TRBJ2-5; the D gene is possibly TRBD1 (5 bases). The germline V and J ends were trimmed by 0 bases and 5 bases, with 11 bases remaining between them. The CDR3 spans 14 residues. Germline V gene sequence: CDR1 SGDLS, CDR2 YYNGEE. CDR3 protein: CASSVGGNRETQYF. In nucleotides, the CDR3 is TGTGCCAGCAGCGTAGGAGGAAACAGGGAGACCCAGTACTTC.

There are many counts of this clonotype. The chain employs TRBV3-1 and TRBJ1-2; D is possibly TRBD1 (6 bases). The CDR3 contains 16 residues. CDR1 is LGHDT and CDR2 is YNNKEL in the germline V gene (reference sequence). Trimming removed 1 base at V and 4 bases at J, with 16 bases between. For the CDR3, the DNA is TGTGCCAGCAGCCAAGTCCTATCGGGGGCTGGCTATGGCTACACCTTC. Protein sequence: CASSQVLSGAGYGYTF.

The rearrangement joins TRBV15 to TRBJ1-1; TRBD1 matches at 7 bases. The germline gives CDR1 LNHNV, CDR2 YYDKDF (reference sequence). V was pared by 6 bases and J by 2 bases, with 3 bases of the junction left unmatched. The CDR3 has 13 residues. The chain's CDR3 is CATRAGGNTEAFF. CDR3 DNA sequence: TGTGCCACCAGGGCAGGGGGAAACACTGAAGCTTTCTTT.

This clonotype was counted ten times or more. The rearrangement uses TRBV6-2 or TRBV6-3 and TRBJ2-7; either TRBD1 or TRBD2 may supply D (5 bases each). The CDR3 covers 19 residues. Trimming stripped 0 bases from V and 1 base from J, with 22 bases between. Germline V gene lookup returns CDR1 MNHEY and CDR2 SVGEGT. The CDR3 is CASSYSRTDRGTISYEQYF. The CDR3, as DNA: TGTGCCAGCAGTTACTCGAGAACGGATCGGGGCACAATTTCCTACGAGCAGTACTTC.

Many counts were recorded for this clonotype. J is TRBJ2-1 and V is TRBV19, with TRBD1 identical over 8 bases. Germline V gives CDR1 LNHDA, CDR2 SQIVND (reference sequence). The J segment lost 7 bases and the V segment lost 0 bases, leaving 11 bases of the junction unmatched. The CDR3 contains 17 residues. The CDR3 region is CASSIEVWTGLGNEQFF. For the CDR3, the DNA is TGTGCCAGTAGTATAGAGGTTTGGACAGGGTTAGGGAATGAGCAGTTCTTC. Variable domain in full (rest from reference TRBV19 and TRBJ2-1): DGGITQSPKYLFRKEGQNVTLSCEQNLNHDAMYWYRQDPGQGLRLIYYSQIVNDFQKGDIAEGYSVSREKKESFPLTVTSAQKNPTAFYLCASSIEVWTGLGNEQFFGPGTRLTVL.

As to this clonotype: This may come from a read error, since a much larger clone is one base off. The chain uses TRBV11-1 and TRBJ2-7, with 10 nucleotides matching TRBD2. J gave up 3 bases and V 3 bases, and 5 bases lay outside the gene matches. The germline V gene encodes CDR1 SGHAT and CDR2 FQDESV (reference sequence). The CDR3 consists of 15 residues. CDR3 in amino acids: CASSLGTSAYYEQYF. For the CDR3, the DNA is TGTGCCAGCAGCTTGGGGACTAGCGCCTACTACGAGCAGTACTTC. Together with reference TRBV11-1 and TRBJ2-7, the CDR3 gives the full variable domain: EAEVAQSPRYKITEKSQAVAFWCDPISGHATLYWYRQILGQGPELLVQFQDESVVDDSQLPKDRFSAERLKGVDSTLKIQPAELGDSAMYLCASSLGTSAYYEQYFGPGTRLTVT.

V usage is TRBV7-2 and J usage is TRBJ1-1; D is unresolved. In germline, CDR1 is SGHTA, CDR2 FQGNSA. This CDR3 contains 13 residues. With 6 bases removed from V and 1 base from J, the gap between germline ends came to 9 bases. The CDR3 here is CASRSLRNTEAFF. In DNA form, the CDR3 reads TGTGCCAGCAGGTCATTGCGGAACACTGAAGCTTTCTTT.